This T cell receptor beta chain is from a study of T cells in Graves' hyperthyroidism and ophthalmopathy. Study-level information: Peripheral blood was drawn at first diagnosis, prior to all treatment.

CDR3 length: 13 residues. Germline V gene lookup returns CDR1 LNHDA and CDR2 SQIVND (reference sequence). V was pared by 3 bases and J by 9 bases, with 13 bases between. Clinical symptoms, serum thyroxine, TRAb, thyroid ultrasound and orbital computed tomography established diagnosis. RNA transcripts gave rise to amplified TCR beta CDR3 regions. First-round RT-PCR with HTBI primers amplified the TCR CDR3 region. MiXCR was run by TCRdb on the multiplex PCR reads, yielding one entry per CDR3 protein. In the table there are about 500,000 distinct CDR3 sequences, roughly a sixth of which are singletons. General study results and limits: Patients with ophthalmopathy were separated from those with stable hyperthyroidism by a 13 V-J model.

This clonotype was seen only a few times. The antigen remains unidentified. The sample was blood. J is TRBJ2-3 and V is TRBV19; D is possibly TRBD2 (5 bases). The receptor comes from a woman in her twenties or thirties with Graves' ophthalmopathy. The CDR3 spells CASSIRPEETQYF. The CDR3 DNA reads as TGTGCCAGTAGTATTAGGCCGGAGGAAACGCAGTATTTT.